Shown below are 24 T cell receptor beta chains from a single sample sequenced in a study of CD8 T cells in ankylosing spondylitis. One entry per CDR3 protein results from TCRdb running MiXCR on the 5' RACE reads. The sample yields some 130,000 distinct CDR3 sequences, roughly 9% seen once. Sequencing was performed on blood, either unsorted or a sorted T cell fraction (not recorded which). These receptors were taken from a male donor with ankylosing spondylitis or in good health (not recorded which).

This clonotype was picked up many times. The V gene is TRBV20-1, the J gene TRBJ1-6; D remains ambiguous. CDR3 length: 14 amino acids. The V end was cut by 3 bases, the J end by 0 bases, with 6 bases between. Germline values: CDR1 DFQATT, CDR2 SNEGSKA (reference sequence). This chain's CDR3 is CSARQGSYNSPLHF. DNA of the CDR3: TGCAGTGCTAGGCAAGGCTCCTATAATTCACCCCTCCACTTT.

The genes are TRBV29-1 and TRBJ2-3; 7 bases map to TRBD2. CDR1 and CDR2 (germline): SQVTM, ANQGSEA. Losses at the gene ends were 3 bases for V and 1 base for J; bases not matched to a gene: 16. This CDR3 is built from 18 residues. CDR3 amino acids: CSVDRREMGGAGTDTQYF. For the CDR3, the DNA is TGCAGCGTTGACAGGCGGGAGATGGGTGGAGCGGGCACAGATACGCAGTATTTT.

The table lists this clonotype with many counts. The chain carries TRBV11-2 and TRBJ2-1, with TRBD1 matching over 8 bases. CDR1 and CDR2 from the germline V gene are SGHAT and FQNNGV. The trim removed 5 bases at V and 1 base at J, leaving 7 bases unmatched. The CDR3 has 16 residues. CDR3 protein: CASSTRQGPSYNEQFF. CDR3 nucleotides: TGTGCCAGCAGCACCCGACAGGGGCCATCCTACAATGAGCAGTTCTTC.

Ten or more counts support this clonotype. The V and J genes are TRBV5-1 and TRBJ2-5; 12 bases are shared with TRBD2. Per the germline V gene, CDR1 is SGHRS and CDR2 is YFSETQ. The V segment lost 4 bases and the J segment 3 bases; nucleotides outside the gene matches: 7. The length of the CDR3 is 16 residues. The CDR3 region is CASSPRTSGIEETQYF. For the CDR3, the DNA is TGCGCCAGCAGCCCGAGGACTAGCGGGATTGAAGAGACCCAGTACTTC. Drawing the rest from reference TRBV5-1 and TRBJ2-5, the complete variable domain is KAGVTQTPRYLIKTRGQQVTLSCSPISGHRSVSWYQQTPGQGLQFLFEYFSETQRNKGNFPGRFSGRQFSNSRSEMNVSTLELGDSALYLCASSPRTSGIEETQYFGPGTRLLVL.

This clonotype was found a few times. The chain combines TRBV7-2 with TRBJ2-5, with a tentative D call TRBD2 (5 bases). V was shortened by 6 bases and J by 1 base, with 18 bases between the two germline ends. Germline CDR1 and CDR2: SGHTA and FQGNSA. CDR3 length: 16 amino acids. The CDR3 sequence: CASSYRTRGLQETQYF. In DNA, the CDR3 is TGTGCCAGCAGTTATCGGACTCGCGGTCTCCAAGAGACCCAGTACTTC.

This clonotype was detected many times. The chain recombines TRBV20-1 with TRBJ2-1; TRBD1 aligns across 10 bases. V shed 5 bases and J 3 bases; nucleotides not matched to a gene: 1. Germline CDR1 is DFQATT and CDR2 is SNEGSKA (reference sequence). The CDR3 spans 13 residues. The CDR3: CSAGQGVYNEQFF. CDR3 nucleotides: TGCAGTGCTGGACAGGGGGTCTACAATGAGCAGTTCTTC.

J is TRBJ2-3 and V is TRBV7-3; tentative D call: TRBD1 (6 bases). This CDR3 is built from 16 residues. Germline loops: CDR1 SGHTA, CDR2 FQGTGA. The V end was cut by 5 bases, the J end by 0 bases, with 15 bases between. In nucleotides, the CDR3 is TGTGCCAGCAGCCCCAACAGGGTCACTAGCACAGATACGCAGTATTTT. It is translated as CASSPNRVTSTDTQYF.

This clonotype was observed many times. V and J are TRBV3-1 and TRBJ2-6; D is unclear. This CDR3 region has 16 residues. Germline lookup yields CDR1 LGHDT and CDR2 YNNKEL (reference sequence). The germline V and J ends were trimmed by 0 bases and 2 bases, with 8 bases remaining between them. The CDR3 DNA is TGTGCCAGCAGCCAAGATAGTGGGGCTGGGGCCAACGTCCTGACTTTC. Translation: CASSQDSGAGANVLTF.

This clonotype has more than one count but fewer than ten. This chain uses TRBV6-5 with TRBJ2-7; weak D call: TRBD2 (6 bases). Germline V gene lookup returns CDR1 MNHEY and CDR2 SVGAGI. The CDR3 spans 17 residues. The V and J ends lost 2 bases and 6 bases respectively, with 23 bases between them. CDR3 amino acids: CASSYGLASEKLAEQYF. CDR3 nucleotides: TGTGCCAGCAGTTACGGTTTGGCTAGCGAAAAGCTAGCCGAGCAGTACTTC.

This clonotype was seen at least ten times. The J gene is TRBJ2-2, the V gene TRBV7-2, with D hard to call. The germline gives CDR1 SGHTA, CDR2 FQGNSA. The ends were cut back, 5 bases at V and 3 bases at J, with 10 bases in the middle. The CDR3 spans 14 residues. For the CDR3, the DNA is TGTGCCAGCAGCCCGAGAAGAGACACCGGGGAGCTGTTTTTT. Translated: CASSPRRDTGELFF.

The gene calls are TRBV6-2 or TRBV6-3 and TRBJ2-5, with D maybe TRBD1 (6 bases). The CDR3 contains 14 residues. Germline V gene sequence: CDR1 MNHEY, CDR2 SVGEGT. Trimming stripped 11 bases from V and 5 bases from J, with 21 bases between. DNA for the CDR3: TGTGCCGCTTCGACAGGAGACGGCACGGAGACCCAGTACTTC. Translation gives CAASTGDGTETQYF.

The gene calls are TRBV5-1 and TRBJ2-5, with D perhaps matching TRBD1 (6 bases). With 1 base removed from V and 4 bases from J, the gap between germline ends came to 17 bases. Germline V gene sequence: CDR1 SGHRS, CDR2 YFSETQ. CDR3 length equals 16 residues. The CDR3 nucleotides read TGCGCCAGCAGCTTGTCAGCTGGCAGGGGAATAGAGACCCAGTACTTC. It is translated as CASSLSAGRGIETQYF.

This clonotype was observed many times. The chain has TRBV20-1 and TRBJ1-6, with D possibly matching TRBD1 (6 bases). CDR3 length: 16 amino acids. Germline V gene sequence: CDR1 DFQATT, CDR2 SNEGSKA (reference sequence). The V and J ends lost 1 base and 6 bases respectively, with 16 bases between them. Here the CDR3 DNA reads TGCAGTGCTAGAGTACAGGGAATTATCCTTAATTCACCCCTCCACTTT. Its protein product is CSARVQGIILNSPLHF.

By share, this clonotype ranks as medium-sized (0.01 to 0.1%). The J gene is TRBJ2-7, the V gene TRBV7-8; 14 nucleotides line up with TRBD2. The CDR3 contains 17 residues. Trimming at V came to 3 bases and at J to 5 bases, leaving 9 bases not matched to a gene. CDR1 is SGHVS and CDR2 is FQNEAQ in the germline V gene. CDR3 bases: TGTGCCAGCAGCTTTGGGACTAGCGGGAGTGTCACGAACGAGCAGTACTTC. It yields the protein CASSFGTSGSVTNEQYF. Supplemented by reference TRBV7-8 and TRBJ2-7, the full variable domain reads GAGVSQSPRYKVAKRGQDVALRCDPISGHVSLFWYQQALGQGPEFLTYFQNEAQLDKSGLPSDRFFAERPEGSVSTLKIQRTQQEDSAVYLCASSFGTSGSVTNEQYFGPGTRLTVT.

This clonotype was found a few times. The chain employs TRBV15 and TRBJ2-3, with 14 bases that match TRBD2. The V gene end was trimmed by 4 bases and the J gene end by 2 bases; junction bases not matched to a gene: 8. The length of the CDR3 is 18 residues. From germline, CDR1 is LNHNV and CDR2 YYDKDF (reference sequence). The CDR3 is CATSNRLAGGYYTDTQYF. CDR3 DNA: TGTGCCACCAGCAACCGACTAGCGGGAGGGTATTACACAGATACGCAGTATTTT.

The chain employs TRBV20-1 and TRBJ2-3; D is possibly TRBD2 (6 bases). CDR1 and CDR2 (germline): DFQATT, SNEGSKA (reference sequence). V dropped 6 bases and J dropped 2 bases, with 18 bases sitting between them. This CDR3 comprises 15 residues. The DNA of the CDR3 is TGCAGTGCAACCGGATGGAGGGGATACACAGATACGCAGTATTTT. It codes for CSATGWRGYTDTQYF.

In its sample, this clonotype was seen many times. The chain joins TRBV7-2 to TRBJ2-3; TRBD1 or TRBD2 may be the D gene (5 bases each). The germline V gene encodes CDR1 SGHTA and CDR2 FQGNSA. Trimming removed 1 base from V and 5 bases from J, with 7 bases in between. This CDR3 contains 13 residues. CDR3 bases: TGTGCCAGCAGCTTAGTTGGGGGAGATACGCAGTATTTT. Translated: CASSLVGGDTQYF.

Ten or more counts support this clonotype. The chain links TRBV10-3 to TRBJ1-2; 10 nucleotides match TRBD1. This CDR3 is 15 amino acids long. V lost 0 bases to trimming and J lost 4 bases; unmatched junction nucleotides: 2. CDR1 and CDR2 from the germline V gene are ENHRY and SYGVKD. CDR3 sequence reads: CAISESGQGSYGYTF. Written as DNA, the CDR3 is TGTGCCATCAGTGAGTCGGGACAGGGGTCCTATGGCTACACCTTC.

Turning to this clonotype: Sequence at one end of the junction differs from germline and may be a read error. V gene TRBV20-1 combines with J gene TRBJ2-1; 8 bases are shared with TRBD1. Germline CDR1 is DFQATT and CDR2 is SNEGSKA (reference sequence). The CDR3 has 17 residues. The CDR3 reads CCARDIFGQGTYSEQFF. The CDR3 coding sequence is TGCTGTGCTAGAGATATCTTCGGACAGGGAACCTACAGTGAGCAGTTCTTC.

This clonotype was seen repeatedly, ten times or more. The chain is built from TRBV20-1 and TRBJ2-7, with D hard to call. V lost 6 bases to trimming and J lost 3 bases, with 9 bases between them. Germline-derived CDR1 and CDR2 are DFQATT and SNEGSKA (reference sequence). This CDR3 is 11 amino acids long. The CDR3 DNA follows: TGCAGTGCGCCTAGGGACTACGAGCAGTACTTC. It is translated as CSAPRDYEQYF.

The sample holds many counts of this clonotype. This chain connects TRBV3-1 to TRBJ1-6; 9 positions agree with TRBD1. Germline V gene lookup returns CDR1 LGHDT and CDR2 YNNKEL (reference sequence). The V segment lost 5 bases and the J segment 8 bases; nucleotides outside the gene matches: 4. The CDR3 totals 14 residues. The CDR3 nucleotides read TGTGCCAGCAGCATGCGACAGGGGGATTCACCCCTCCACTTT. This encodes CASSMRQGDSPLHF.

This clonotype showed up many times. This rearrangement joins TRBV5-1 to TRBJ2-7, with D perhaps matching TRBD1 (5 bases). This CDR3 comprises 13 residues. V was shortened by 0 bases and J by 2 bases, with 6 bases between the two germline ends. Germline V CDR1 and CDR2: SGHRS, YFSETQ. CDR3 sequence: CASSLAGPYEQYF. In DNA form, the CDR3 reads TGCGCCAGCAGCTTGGCAGGGCCCTACGAGCAGTACTTC.

This clonotype was observed a handful of times. This chain connects TRBV5-1 to TRBJ1-5; D call uncertain. The CDR3 is 13 amino acids. In germline, CDR1 is SGHRS, CDR2 YFSETQ. V was shortened by 0 bases and J by 7 bases, with 8 bases between the two germline ends. DNA for the CDR3: TGCGCCAGCAGCTTGGCCGCAGGACAGCCCCAGCATTTT. Translated, it gives CASSLAAGQPQHF. Using reference TRBV5-1 and TRBJ1-5 for the parts outside the CDR3, the full variable domain is KAGVTQTPRYLIKTRGQQVTLSCSPISGHRSVSWYQQTPGQGLQFLFEYFSETQRNKGNFPGRFSGRQFSNSRSEMNVSTLELGDSALYLCASSLAAGQPQHFGDGTRLSIL.

With regard to this clonotype: A much larger clone differs by one base, so this may be a read error. This chain links TRBV5-1 with TRBJ2-7; 7 bases match TRBD2. CDR1 SGHRS and CDR2 YFSETQ come from the germline V gene. Trimming cost V 2 bases and J 3 bases; bases outside gene matches: 8. The CDR3 spans 15 residues. CDR3 protein: CASSFIPGGYYEQYF. Here the CDR3 DNA reads TGCGCCAGCAGCTTCATACCGGGAGGCTACTACGAGCAGTACTTC.